These 31 T cell receptor beta chains came from one sample sequenced in a study of response to subunit inactivated influenza vaccine. TCRdb itself ran the RT-PCR reads through MiXCR, one entry per CDR3 protein. The data hold hundreds of thousands of distinct CDR3 sequences, with roughly 12% observed a single time. These sequences were also reported in another study, on T cells expressing NK-cell markers. From that report: UMI-tagged 5'RACE template switching yielded the TCR beta cDNA.

This specimen consisted of PBMCs from blood, obtained on the day of vaccination. The source of these receptors is a man aged 50 to 60 who received an inactivated influenza vaccine.

This chain uses TRBV25-1 with TRBJ1-1, with no clear D. Looked up from germline, CDR1 is MGHDK and CDR2 is SYGVNS. Trimming removed 6 bases from V and 6 bases from J, with 8 bases in between. This CDR3 comprises 11 residues. Here the CDR3 reads CASRVGAEAFF. The DNA for the CDR3 is TGTGCCAGCAGGGTGGGCGCTGAAGCTTTCTTT. Full variable domain (remainder filled in from reference TRBV25-1 and TRBJ1-1): EADIYQTPRYLVIGTGKKITLECSQTMGHDKMYWYQQDPGMELHLIHYSYGVNSTEKGDLSSESTVSRIRTEHFPLTLESARPSHTSQYLCASRVGAEAFFGQGTRLTVV.

This chain joins TRBV12-3 or TRBV12-4 and TRBJ2-2, with D perhaps matching TRBD1 (6 bases). The CDR3 consists of 15 residues. Trimming removed 6 bases from V and 3 bases from J, with 14 bases in between. CDR3 region: CASRPRGLYTGELFF. CDR3 bases: TGTGCCAGCAGACCCAGGGGCCTCTACACCGGGGAGCTGTTTTTT.

The CDR3 sequence is CASNLRGRAYNEQFF. The CDR3 DNA sequence: TGTGCCAGCAACCTTCGCGGGAGGGCCTACAATGAGCAGTTCTTC. The V and J genes are TRBV3-1 and TRBJ2-1, with TRBD2 matching over 9 bases. The CDR3 spans 15 residues. Germline V lookup: CDR1 LGHDT, CDR2 YNNKEL (reference sequence). V lost 7 bases, J lost 2 bases, and 6 bases stayed unmatched.

A few counts support this clonotype. This sequence joins TRBV7-8 and TRBJ2-2, with 10 bases identical to TRBD1. Losses at the gene ends were 2 bases for V and 7 bases for J; bases not matched to a gene: 4. CDR3 size: 15 residues. The germline V gene encodes CDR1 SGHVS and CDR2 FQNEAQ. In DNA form, the CDR3 reads TGTGCCAGCAGCTTAAGGGACAGGGGTCTCGGGGAGCTGTTTTTT. This translates into CASSLRDRGLGELFF. Together with reference TRBV7-8 and TRBJ2-2, the CDR3 gives the full variable domain: GAGVSQSPRYKVAKRGQDVALRCDPISGHVSLFWYQQALGQGPEFLTYFQNEAQLDKSGLPSDRFFAERPEGSVSTLKIQRTQQEDSAVYLCASSLRDRGLGELFFGEGSRLTVL.

The V and J genes are TRBV20-1 and TRBJ1-2; D unresolved. The ends were cut back, 0 bases at V and 5 bases at J, with 7 bases in the middle. Germline CDR1 and CDR2: DFQATT and SNEGSKA (reference sequence). This CDR3 has 12 amino acids. Here the CDR3 DNA reads TGCAGTGCTAGAGATACGGGGTATGGCTACACCTTC. The encoded protein is CSARDTGYGYTF.

Only a few counts were recorded for this clonotype. The rearrangement joins TRBV29-1 to TRBJ2-7; no clear D gene. V was clipped by 7 bases and J by 0 bases, with 7 bases between them. In germline, CDR1 is SQVTM, CDR2 ANQGSEA. The CDR3 totals 11 residues. CDR3 DNA sequence: TGCAGCGCTACGAACTCCTACGAGCAGTACTTC. Residues: CSATNSYEQYF.

This clonotype was seen only a few times. V gene TRBV7-9 combines with J gene TRBJ1-4, with unresolved D. V was pared by 8 bases and J by 7 bases, with 14 bases between. There are 13 residues in the CDR3. Germline V lookup: CDR1 SEHNR, CDR2 FQNEAQ (reference sequence). CDR3 loop: CASRRGGGEKLFF. The CDR3 coding sequence is TGTGCCAGCCGGCGTGGTGGAGGTGAAAAACTGTTTTTT.

This clonotype came up many times. The chain employs TRBV29-1 and TRBJ2-1; TRBD2 agrees at 7 bases. The J segment lost 8 bases and the V segment lost 3 bases, leaving 4 bases of the junction unmatched. Germline V gene lookup returns CDR1 SQVTM and CDR2 ANQGSEA. The CDR3 totals 12 residues. The chain's CDR3 is CSVDGRADEQFF. The CDR3 bases are TGCAGCGTTGATGGGAGGGCCGATGAGCAGTTCTTC.

This clonotype was seen many times. This chain connects TRBV7-3 to TRBJ2-1; 7 bases are a match to TRBD2. Germline V lookup: CDR1 SGHTA, CDR2 FQGTGA. The CDR3 has 15 residues. Losses at the gene ends were 3 bases for V and 3 bases for J; bases not matched to a gene: 5. The CDR3 reads CASSFASGGYNEQFF. CDR3 in DNA: TGTGCCAGCAGCTTTGCTAGCGGAGGCTACAATGAGCAGTTCTTC. The full variable domain, completed using reference TRBV7-3 and TRBJ2-1, is GAGVSQTPSNKVTEKGKYVELRCDPISGHTALYWYRQSLGQGPEFLIYFQGTGAADDSGLPNDRFFAVRPEGSVSTLKIQRTERGDSAVYLCASSFASGGYNEQFFGPGTRLTVL.

The chain carries TRBV10-3 and TRBJ2-4; D is undetermined. The V end lost 4 bases, the J end lost 11 bases, and 12 bases lay between the germline ends. This CDR3 region has 12 residues. Germline CDR1 ENHRY, CDR2 SYGVKD. CDR3 DNA sequence: TGTGCCATCAGTGCTGCCGGGTCGGTTCAGTACTTC. Encoded protein: CAISAAGSVQYF.

This clonotype was counted only a few times. The V call is TRBV20-1, the J call TRBJ2-5, with TRBD2 identical over 7 bases. From germline, CDR1 is DFQATT and CDR2 SNEGSKA (reference sequence). The CDR3 has 14 amino acids. The V gene end was trimmed by 6 bases and the J gene end by 5 bases; junction bases not matched to a gene: 12. The CDR3 sequence is CSALKRGASETQYF. CDR3 coding DNA: TGCAGTGCCCTAAAGCGGGGCGCCTCGGAGACCCAGTACTTC.

V is TRBV18 and J is TRBJ2-4; D might be TRBD1 (6 bases). V shed 5 bases and J shed 1 base, with 15 bases lying between them. The CDR3 spans 16 residues. Germline V lookup: CDR1 KGHSH, CDR2 LQKENI. The CDR3 sequence: CASSSQGSRAKNIQYF. Written as DNA, the CDR3 is TGTGCCAGCTCATCACAGGGATCTCGTGCCAAAAACATTCAGTACTTC.

There are a few counts of this clonotype. The V and J genes are TRBV20-1 and TRBJ2-3, with D tentatively TRBD1 (5 bases). The CDR3 totals 14 residues. Germline CDR1 reads DFQATT; CDR2 reads SNEGSKA (reference sequence). Trimming shortened V by 3 bases and J by 2 bases, and 12 bases separated the two germline ends. The CDR3 spells CSASRQYFTDTQYF. The CDR3 nucleotides read TGCAGTGCTAGTAGACAGTACTTCACAGATACGCAGTATTTT.

CDR3 residues: CASTRRSGDSYEQYF. The CDR3 bases are TGTGCCAGTACCCGCCGCAGCGGGGACTCCTACGAGCAGTACTTC. J is TRBJ2-7 and V is TRBV19, with 7 bases that match TRBD2. The germline V gene encodes CDR1 LNHDA and CDR2 SQIVND (reference sequence). The V and J ends lost 7 bases and 0 bases, in that order; junction bases with no gene match: 9. CDR3 length: 15 amino acids.

This clonotype was detected ten times or more. As DNA, the CDR3 is TGCAGTGCTAGAGGGGGGCTAGCGGGAACGGGAACAGATACGCAGTATTTT. Its protein product is CSARGGLAGTGTDTQYF. The chain is built from TRBV20-1 and TRBJ2-3, with TRBD2 matching 9 bases. V was clipped by 1 base and J by 3 bases; unmatched bases: 11. Germline V CDR1 and CDR2: DFQATT, SNEGSKA (reference sequence). The CDR3 is 17 residues long.

Ten or more counts support this clonotype. The rearrangement links TRBV29-1 to TRBJ2-2; D is undetermined. The germline V and J ends were trimmed by 4 bases and 4 bases, with 7 bases remaining between them. Germline V gene sequence: CDR1 SQVTM, CDR2 ANQGSEA. There are 12 residues in the CDR3. The CDR3 spells CSVGEITGELFF. DNA of the CDR3: TGCAGCGTTGGTGAGATCACCGGGGAGCTGTTTTTT.

This clonotype was seen a handful of times. V and J are TRBV10-3 and TRBJ2-2, with 14 bases lining up with TRBD2. This CDR3 has 17 residues. Per germline, CDR1 ENHRY and CDR2 SYGVKD. The ends lost 4 bases at V and 6 bases at J; junction bases unmatched: 7. DNA for the CDR3: TGTGCCATCAGTGGGACTAGCGGGAGGTTTATATCCGGGGAGCTGTTTTTT. The encoded protein is CAISGTSGRFISGELFF.

The rearrangement links TRBV28 to TRBJ1-1; 7 bases fit TRBD1. Trimming removed 5 bases from V and 2 bases from J; junction bases left unmatched: 11. The CDR3 is 16 residues long. Germline assignment: CDR1 MDHEN and CDR2 SYDVKM. The CDR3 loop is CASSRDSQGSNTEAFF. As DNA, the CDR3 is TGTGCCAGCAGTCGAGACTCACAGGGGTCAAACACTGAAGCTTTCTTT.

This clonotype occurred a few times. The V and J genes are TRBV12-3 or TRBV12-4 and TRBJ2-5; no clear D. Trimming took 5 bases from V and 1 from J, leaving 11 bases between them. The CDR3 runs to 14 residues. The CDR3 DNA reads as TGTGCCAGCAGTCCGCCGGCGGTCCAAGAGACCCAGTACTTC. Protein product: CASSPPAVQETQYF.

Ten or more counts support this clonotype. J is TRBJ2-3 and V is TRBV7-9, with D possibly being TRBD2 (5 bases). The CDR3 spans 15 residues. Germline CDR1 and CDR2: SEHNR and FQNEAQ (reference sequence). Trimming stripped 0 bases from V and 0 bases from J, with 7 bases between. The CDR3 DNA follows: TGTGCCAGCAGCTTAGCGCTAGCTAGCACAGATACGCAGTATTTT. Its translation: CASSLALASTDTQYF.

This clonotype was observed at least ten times. The CDR3 sequence: CASSPSTDTQYF. CDR3 bases: TGTGCCAGCTCACCGAGTACAGATACGCAGTATTTT. The chain links TRBV18 to TRBJ2-3; no clear D gene. The CDR3 is made up of 12 amino acids. Trimming cost V 3 bases and J 3 bases, with 4 bases left between them. In germline, CDR1 is KGHSH, CDR2 LQKENI. The variable domain in full, completed from reference TRBV18 and TRBJ2-3, reads NAGVMQNPRHLVRRRGQEARLRCSPMKGHSHVYWYRQLPEEGLKFMVYLQKENIIDESGMPKERFSAEFPKEGPSILRIQQVVRGDSAAYFCASSPSTDTQYFGPGTRLTVL.

The chain uses TRBV29-1 and TRBJ2-7; maybe TRBD2 (7 bases). Trimming removed 1 base from V and 3 bases from J, with 13 bases in between. The CDR3 contains 14 residues. Per germline, CDR1 SQVTM and CDR2 ANQGSEA. The DNA for the CDR3 is TGCAGCGTTGAAGTACAGGGAGGGAACTACGAGCAGTACTTC. Its protein is CSVEVQGGNYEQYF.

This chain joins TRBV7-9 and TRBJ2-1; no clear D. The CDR3 has 17 residues. Looked up from germline, CDR1 is SEHNR and CDR2 is FQNEAQ (reference sequence). V lost 4 bases and J lost 0, with 16 bases in between. CDR3 residues: CASSYPQGVSSYNEQFF. CDR3 in DNA: TGTGCCAGCAGCTACCCACAAGGAGTAAGCTCCTACAATGAGCAGTTCTTC.

This clonotype was seen many times. The chain employs TRBV6-5 and TRBJ1-6; tentative D call: TRBD1 (5 bases). CDR3 length: 16 amino acids. Deletions cut 0 bases from V and 8 bases from J, with 14 bases between. Per germline, CDR1 MNHEY and CDR2 SVGAGI. CDR3 protein: CASSYSGLRAYSPLHF. The CDR3 nucleotides are TGTGCCAGCAGTTACTCGGGTCTCAGGGCGTATTCACCCCTCCACTTT.

This chain uses TRBV20-1 with TRBJ2-7; the match to TRBD2 covers 7 bases. V shed 5 bases, J shed 0 bases, and the junction held 7 bases outside the gene matches. Germline V gene data show CDR1 as DFQATT and CDR2 as SNEGSKA (reference sequence). The CDR3 is made up of 14 amino acids. The CDR3 is CSAWSGESSYEQYF. The CDR3 nucleotides are TGCAGTGCTTGGAGCGGGGAGAGCTCCTACGAGCAGTACTTC.

V is TRBV7-2 and J is TRBJ2-1; 9 bases line up with TRBD2. Trimming took 5 bases from V and 7 from J; bases not matched to a gene: 9. Germline V lookup: CDR1 SGHTA, CDR2 FQGNSA. This CDR3 has 15 amino acids. The CDR3 coding sequence is TGTGCCAGCAGCCGTCGTGCGGGGGGGCAAAATGAGCAGTTCTTC. This sequence encodes CASSRRAGGQNEQFF.

This clonotype was picked up a small number of times. The gene calls are TRBV28 and TRBJ2-7; 7 bases are a match to TRBD1. The CDR3 is made up of 13 amino acids. CDR1 and CDR2 (germline): MDHEN, SYDVKM. V lost 10 bases and J lost 5; bases outside the gene matches: 11. The CDR3 DNA reads as TGTGCCACCAGGGACAGCGACTGGAACGAGCAGTACTTC. Its protein is CATRDSDWNEQYF.

This clonotype was observed a few times. The chain employs TRBV4-1 and TRBJ2-1; 9 bases are shared with TRBD2. Germline V CDR1 and CDR2: MGHRA, YSYEKL. With 0 bases clipped from V and 0 bases from J, the junction kept 18 bases outside the gene matches. The CDR3 has 22 residues. The CDR3 DNA reads TGCGCCAGCAGCCAAGAGTATGGGGGGCGCAGGATAGCGGGGGCCTCCTACAATGAGCAGTTCTTC. It translates to CASSQEYGGRRIAGASYNEQFF.

This clonotype was seen a handful of times. This rearrangement joins TRBV12-3 or TRBV12-4 to TRBJ2-1, with 9 bases lining up with TRBD2. The ends lost 3 bases at V and 0 bases at J; junction bases unmatched: 3. This CDR3 comprises 16 residues. The CDR3 nucleotides read TGTGCCAGCAGTTTTCGTAGCGGGAGCTCCTACAATGAGCAGTTCTTC. It specifies CASSFRSGSSYNEQFF.

This clonotype was observed a few times. The V and J genes are TRBV7-8 and TRBJ2-2; possibly TRBD1 for D (6 bases). V was clipped by 6 bases and J by 1 base, with 9 bases between them. Germline V gene lookup returns CDR1 SGHVS and CDR2 FQNEAQ. CDR3 size: 14 residues. CDR3 amino acids: CASRWTVNTGELFF. The DNA of the CDR3 is TGTGCCAGCAGATGGACAGTGAACACCGGGGAGCTGTTTTTT.

This clonotype was counted a few times. The rearrangement joins TRBV20-1 to TRBJ1-2; 9 nucleotides line up with TRBD1. V shed 2 bases, J shed 6 bases, and the junction held 10 bases outside the gene matches. CDR3 size: 15 residues. Germline V gives CDR1 DFQATT, CDR2 SNEGSKA (reference sequence). CDR3 in amino acids: CSARPQTGGWDGYTF. In DNA form, the CDR3 reads TGCAGTGCTAGACCGCAAACAGGGGGCTGGGATGGCTACACCTTC.